In this sample, the clone carrying this T cell receptor (beta chain) turned up many times. Antigen unknown. Amplification of TCR alpha and beta CDR3 regions from RNA used iRepertoire nested multiplex PCR. Tissue mRNA or PBMC total RNA, 100-400 ng, went into one-step reverse transcription and amplification. Using its own MiXCR run on the multiplex PCR reads, TCRdb lists one record per CDR3 protein. Here the sample spans 150,000 to 200,000 distinct CDR3 sequences, more than 25% being singletons. The sample belongs to a study of glioma-infiltrating T cells. Study outcomes and limitations: Non-neoplastic patients had below-expected tissue-blood divergence, while all gliomas exceeded expectation. Only very few CDR3 sequences appeared in both tissue and blood.

The receptor comes from a human donor with low-grade glioma or glioblastoma, undergoing nonglioma brain surgery, or in good health (not recorded which). Source material: glioma tissue, nonneoplastic brain tissue, or PBMCs (not recorded which).

The CDR3 here is CASSLSRYYEQYF. CDR3 in DNA: TGTGCCAGCAGTTTATCGCGGTACTACGAGCAGTACTTC. V gene TRBV27 combines with J gene TRBJ2-7, with unresolved D. This CDR3 has 13 residues. Germline V gene data show CDR1 as MNHEY and CDR2 as SMNVEV (reference sequence). Trimming removed 0 bases from V and 3 bases from J, with 6 bases in between.